This T cell receptor beta chain was captured in a study of blood T cell repertoires in COVID-19. Study details: Acute and convalescent COVID-19 specimens originated in the United States, Italy and Spain. PBMCs, B-cell-depleted T cells, or T cells provided the cDNA or gDNA that made up the material.

This clone was detected only a few times. Germline V gene lookup returns CDR1 SGHTA and CDR2 FQGNSA. The CDR3 is made up of 14 amino acids. The J segment lost 3 bases and the V segment lost 4 bases, leaving 6 bases of the junction unmatched. Original data processing: Using reference gene primer amplification, nucleated cell counts were estimated. Using immunoSEQ multiplex PCR, the repertoire was profiled, and TCRdb retains in-frame clones only, with some absent. V and J calls and clone size are those listed in that table; D and trimming were worked out from the DNA. Among 84,000 or so clones, 83% were seen once, and the ten largest hold roughly 29%.

Sequencing was done on a sample of peripheral blood. The genes are TRBV7-2 and TRBJ2-7; 7 positions match TRBD1. The receptor's source is a woman older than 75 with acute or convalescent COVID-19. The CDR3 DNA is TGTGCCAGCAGCTCCGGGACAGATAGCTACGAGCAGTACTTC. It yields the protein CASSSGTDSYEQYF.